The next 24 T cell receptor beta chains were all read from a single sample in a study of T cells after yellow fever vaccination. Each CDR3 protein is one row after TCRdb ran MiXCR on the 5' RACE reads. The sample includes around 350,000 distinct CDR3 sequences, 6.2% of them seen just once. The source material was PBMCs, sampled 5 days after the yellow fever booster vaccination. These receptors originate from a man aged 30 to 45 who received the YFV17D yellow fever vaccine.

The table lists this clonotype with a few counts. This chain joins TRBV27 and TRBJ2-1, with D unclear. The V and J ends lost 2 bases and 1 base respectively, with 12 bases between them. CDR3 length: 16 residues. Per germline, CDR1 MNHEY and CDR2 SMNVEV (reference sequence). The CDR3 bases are TGTGCCAGCAGTTTACGTTGGGTCAGATCCTACAATGAGCAGTTCTTC. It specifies CASSLRWVRSYNEQFF.

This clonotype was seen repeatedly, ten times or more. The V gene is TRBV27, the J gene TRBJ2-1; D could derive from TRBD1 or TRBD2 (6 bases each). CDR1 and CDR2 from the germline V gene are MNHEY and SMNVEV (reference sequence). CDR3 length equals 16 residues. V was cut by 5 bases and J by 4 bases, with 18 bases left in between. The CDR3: CASSPQSGAKYNEQFF. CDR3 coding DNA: TGTGCCAGCAGTCCTCAATCGGGGGCTAAATACAATGAGCAGTTCTTC.

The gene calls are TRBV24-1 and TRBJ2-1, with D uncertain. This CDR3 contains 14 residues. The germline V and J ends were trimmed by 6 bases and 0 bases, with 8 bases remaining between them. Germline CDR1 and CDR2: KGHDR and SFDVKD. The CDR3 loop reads CATSSAHSYNEQFF. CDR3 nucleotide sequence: TGTGCCACCAGTTCGGCCCACTCCTACAATGAGCAGTTCTTC.

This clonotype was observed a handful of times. The CDR3 is CASTPDRSTDTQYF. The DNA of the CDR3 is TGTGCCAGCACTCCCGACCGTAGCACAGATACGCAGTATTTT. This chain uses TRBV2 with TRBJ2-3; D unclear. The CDR3 spans 14 residues. V was cut by 7 bases and J by 0 bases, with 11 bases left in between. The germline V gene encodes CDR1 SNHLY and CDR2 FYNNEI.

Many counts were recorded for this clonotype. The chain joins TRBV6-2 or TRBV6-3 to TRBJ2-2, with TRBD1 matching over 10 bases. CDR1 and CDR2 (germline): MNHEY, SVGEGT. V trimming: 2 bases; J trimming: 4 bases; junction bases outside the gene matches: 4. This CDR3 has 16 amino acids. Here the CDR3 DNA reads TGTGCCAGCAGTTACCTTGACAGGGGGCGCACCGGGGAGCTGTTTTTT. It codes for CASSYLDRGRTGELFF.

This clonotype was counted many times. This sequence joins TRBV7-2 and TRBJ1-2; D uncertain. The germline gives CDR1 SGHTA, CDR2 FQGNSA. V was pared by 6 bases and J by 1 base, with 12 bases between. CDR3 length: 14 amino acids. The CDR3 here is CASSPPGSNYGYTF. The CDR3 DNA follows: TGTGCCAGCAGTCCCCCCGGCAGTAACTATGGCTACACCTTC.

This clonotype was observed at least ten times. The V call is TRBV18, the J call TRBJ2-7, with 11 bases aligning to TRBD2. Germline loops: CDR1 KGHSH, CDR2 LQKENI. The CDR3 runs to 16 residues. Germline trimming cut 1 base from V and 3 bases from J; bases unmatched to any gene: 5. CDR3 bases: TGTGCCAGCTCACCACGATTACTAGCGGGAGTCTACGAGCAGTACTTC. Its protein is CASSPRLLAGVYEQYF.

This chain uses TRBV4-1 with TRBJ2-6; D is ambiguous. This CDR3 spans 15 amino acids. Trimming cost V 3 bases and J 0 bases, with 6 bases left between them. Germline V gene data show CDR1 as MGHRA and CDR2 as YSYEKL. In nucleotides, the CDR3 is TGCGCCAGCAGCCACTACAGCTCTGGGGCCAACGTCCTGACTTTC. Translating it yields CASSHYSSGANVLTF.

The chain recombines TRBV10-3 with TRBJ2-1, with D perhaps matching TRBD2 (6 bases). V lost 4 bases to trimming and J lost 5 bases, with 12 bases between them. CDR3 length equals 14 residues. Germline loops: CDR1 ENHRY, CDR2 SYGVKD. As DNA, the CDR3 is TGTGCCATCAGTGGACGCGGGGCCAACAATGAGCAGTTCTTC. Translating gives CAISGRGANNEQFF.

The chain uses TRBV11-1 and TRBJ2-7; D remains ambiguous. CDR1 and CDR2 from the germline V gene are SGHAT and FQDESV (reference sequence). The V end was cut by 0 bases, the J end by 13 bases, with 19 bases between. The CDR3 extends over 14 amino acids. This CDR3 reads CASSLASLSDRRYF. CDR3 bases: TGTGCCAGCAGCTTAGCTTCGTTGTCTGATAGACGTTACTTC.

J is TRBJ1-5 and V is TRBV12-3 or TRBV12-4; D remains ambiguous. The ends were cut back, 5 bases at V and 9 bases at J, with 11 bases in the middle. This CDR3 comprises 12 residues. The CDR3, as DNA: TGTGCCAGCAGTCTCTCTCCTGGGCCCCAGCATTTT. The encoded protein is CASSLSPGPQHF.

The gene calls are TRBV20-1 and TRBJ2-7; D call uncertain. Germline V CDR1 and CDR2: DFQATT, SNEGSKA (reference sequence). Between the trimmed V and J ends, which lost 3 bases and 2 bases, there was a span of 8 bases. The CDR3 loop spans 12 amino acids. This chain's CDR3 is CSASLLAYEQYF. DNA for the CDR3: TGCAGTGCTAGCCTCCTGGCCTACGAGCAGTACTTC.

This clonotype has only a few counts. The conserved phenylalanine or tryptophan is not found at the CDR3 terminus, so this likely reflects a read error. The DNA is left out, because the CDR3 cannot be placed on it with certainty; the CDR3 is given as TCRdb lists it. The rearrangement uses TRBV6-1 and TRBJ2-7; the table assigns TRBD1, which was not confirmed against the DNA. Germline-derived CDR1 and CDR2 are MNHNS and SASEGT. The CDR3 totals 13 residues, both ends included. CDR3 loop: CASSPYKGDVPII.

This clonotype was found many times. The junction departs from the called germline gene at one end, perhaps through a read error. The CDR3 DNA reads TGCGCCAGCAGCTTGGGGACAGGCGATACGCAGTATTTT. As protein: CASSLGTGDTQYF. This rearrangement joins TRBV7-6 to TRBJ2-3, with 8 positions matching TRBD1. Per germline, CDR1 SGHVS and CDR2 FNYEAQ. The CDR3 contains 13 residues.

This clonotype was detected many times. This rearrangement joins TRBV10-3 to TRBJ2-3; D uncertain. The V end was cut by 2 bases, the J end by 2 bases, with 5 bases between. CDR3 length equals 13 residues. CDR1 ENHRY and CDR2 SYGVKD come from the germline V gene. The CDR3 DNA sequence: TGTGCCATCAGTGAGAAAAACACAGATACGCAGTATTTT. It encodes CAISEKNTDTQYF.

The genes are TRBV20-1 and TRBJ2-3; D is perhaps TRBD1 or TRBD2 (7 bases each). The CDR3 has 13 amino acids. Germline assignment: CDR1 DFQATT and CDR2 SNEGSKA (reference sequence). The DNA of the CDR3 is TGCAGCCTTCGACAGGGAGGGACAGATACGCAGTATTTT. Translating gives CSLRQGGTDTQYF.

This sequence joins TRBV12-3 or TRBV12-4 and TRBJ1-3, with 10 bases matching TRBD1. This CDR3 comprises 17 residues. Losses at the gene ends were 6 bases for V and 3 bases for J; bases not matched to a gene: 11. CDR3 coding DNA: TGTGCCAGCAGACCCCCGTCCGGGACAGGGGTTGGAAACACCATATATTTT. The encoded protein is CASRPPSGTGVGNTIYF.

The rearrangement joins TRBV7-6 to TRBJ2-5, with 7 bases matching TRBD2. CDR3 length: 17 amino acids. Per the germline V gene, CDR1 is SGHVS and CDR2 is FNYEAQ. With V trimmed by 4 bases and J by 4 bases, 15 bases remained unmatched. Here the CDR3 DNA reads TGTGCCAGCAGCTATGGCCGTCTAGCTTCGGGGGGAGAGACCCAGTACTTC. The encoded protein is CASSYGRLASGGETQYF.

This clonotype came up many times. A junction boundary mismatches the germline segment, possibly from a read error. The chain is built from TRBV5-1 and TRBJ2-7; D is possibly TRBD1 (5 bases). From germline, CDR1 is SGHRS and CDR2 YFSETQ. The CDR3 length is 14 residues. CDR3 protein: CASSLGRSSYEQYF. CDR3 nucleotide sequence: TGTGCCAGCAGCTTGGGGCGGAGTTCCTACGAGCAGTACTTC.

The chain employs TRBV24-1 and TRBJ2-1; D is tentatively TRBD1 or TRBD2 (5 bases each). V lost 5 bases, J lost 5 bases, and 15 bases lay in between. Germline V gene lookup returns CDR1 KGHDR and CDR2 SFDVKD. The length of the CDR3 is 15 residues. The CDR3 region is CATSVPGTTNNEQFF. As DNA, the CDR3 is TGTGCCACCAGTGTACCCGGGACGACCAACAATGAGCAGTTCTTC.

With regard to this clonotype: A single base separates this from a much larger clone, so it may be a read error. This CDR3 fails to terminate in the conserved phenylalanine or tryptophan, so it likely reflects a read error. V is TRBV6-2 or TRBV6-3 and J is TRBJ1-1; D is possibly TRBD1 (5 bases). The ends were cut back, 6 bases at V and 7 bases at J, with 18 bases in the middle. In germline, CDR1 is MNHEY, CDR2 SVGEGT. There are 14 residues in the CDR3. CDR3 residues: CASSPHTGPSEAFL. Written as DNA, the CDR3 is TGTGCCAGCAGCCCGCACACAGGACCGAGTGAAGCTTTCTTA.

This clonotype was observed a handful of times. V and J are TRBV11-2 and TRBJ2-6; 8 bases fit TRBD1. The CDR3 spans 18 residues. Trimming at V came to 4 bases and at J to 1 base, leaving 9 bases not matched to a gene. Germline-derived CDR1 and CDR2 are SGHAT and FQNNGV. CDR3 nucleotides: TGTGCCAGCAGCTCCCGGGACAGGAGAATATCTGGGGCCAACGTCCTGACTTTC. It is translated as CASSSRDRRISGANVLTF.

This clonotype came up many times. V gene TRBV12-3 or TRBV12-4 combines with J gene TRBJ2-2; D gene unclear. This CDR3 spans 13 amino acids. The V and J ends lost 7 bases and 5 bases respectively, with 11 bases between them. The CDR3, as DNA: TGTGCCAGCACTCTATTATTAACCGGGGAGCTGTTTTTT. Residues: CASTLLLTGELFF.

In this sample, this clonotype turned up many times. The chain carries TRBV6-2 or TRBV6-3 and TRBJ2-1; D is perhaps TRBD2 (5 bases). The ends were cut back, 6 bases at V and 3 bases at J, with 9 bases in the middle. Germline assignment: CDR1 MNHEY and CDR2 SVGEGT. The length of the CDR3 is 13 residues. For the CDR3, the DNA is TGTGCCAGCAGCCTAGCTAACTACAATGAGCAGTTCTTC. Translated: CASSLANYNEQFF.